These 27 T cell receptor beta chains originate from one sample sequenced in a study of regulatory T cells in long-lasting Graves disease (dated by TCRdb to 2020 to 2022). To prepare the library, multiplex PCR was applied. Sequencing was performed on an Illumina HiSeq 4000. TCR beta libraries were built with iRepertoire HTBI primers and Arm-PCR amplification of CDR3 regions. TCRdb redid the processing of the public reads, applying fastp at Q25 and MiXCR, and retained in-frame beta chains. Entries that share a CDR3 protein sequence are merged under the most common genes and DNA. Across this sample there are 540,000 or so distinct CDR3 sequences, with 13% seen only once. The biggest ten clones account for roughly 9.7% of the sample. This specimen's time point label, per the study, means: newly diagnosed GD, antithyroid drugs for less than 3 months. For both TCR sequencing and RNA sequencing, RNA was extracted from PBMCs using TRIzol.

The same sample was also studied in work on T cells in Graves' hyperthyroidism and ophthalmopathy.

The source was peripheral blood mononuclear cells (PBMCs), collected at new diagnosis, from a patient treated with antithyroid drugs. These receptors were obtained from a man under 40 with Graves disease. Donor details come from another sample of the same person, matched by shared clones.

This clonotype was seen repeatedly, ten times or more. The chain has TRBV6-1 and TRBJ1-6; D unclear. Germline lookup yields CDR1 MNHNS and CDR2 SASEGT. The CDR3 runs to 15 residues. V shed 7 bases and J shed 5 bases, with 15 bases lying between them. The CDR3: CASKVRRFNNSPLHF. CDR3 sequence (DNA): TGTGCCAGCAAGGTCCGGCGGTTCAATAATTCACCCCTCCACTTT.

This clonotype was seen many times. The chain is built from TRBV24-1 and TRBJ1-2, with TRBD1 as a possible D gene (5 bases). V gave up 3 bases and J gave up 8 bases, with 12 bases separating them. The germline CDR1 and CDR2 sequences are KGHDR and SFDVKD. The CDR3 is 13 residues long. The CDR3 reads CATSDEGRGGYTF. CDR3 sequence (DNA): TGTGCCACCAGTGATGAGGGGAGAGGAGGCTACACCTTC.

This clonotype was recorded many times. V gene TRBV19 combines with J gene TRBJ1-1; no reliable D call. V was trimmed by 4 bases and J by 1 base, leaving 4 bases between them. Germline lookup yields CDR1 LNHDA and CDR2 SQIVND (reference sequence). The CDR3 length is 12 residues. Here the CDR3 DNA reads TGTGCCAGTAGTAGACAGAACACTGAAGCTTTCTTT. Its protein product is CASSRQNTEAFF.

The chain is built from TRBV6-2 or TRBV6-3 and TRBJ1-6; tentatively, D is TRBD1 (5 bases). Germline V gene lookup returns CDR1 MNHEY and CDR2 SVGEGT. The CDR3 length is 11 residues. Trimming removed 5 bases at V and 14 bases at J, with 10 bases between. CDR3 sequence reads: CASSRGKTLHF. DNA for the CDR3: TGTGCCAGCAGTCGGGGCAAGACCCTCCACTTT.

This clonotype was counted only a few times. This chain uses TRBV20-1 with TRBJ2-5; TRBD2 matches at 7 bases. This CDR3 has 16 residues. The germline V gene encodes CDR1 DFQATT and CDR2 SNEGSKA (reference sequence). The trim removed 0 bases at V and 0 bases at J, leaving 7 bases unmatched. The CDR3, as DNA: TGCAGTGCTAGAGATAGGCTAGCGGCCTACCAAGAGACCCAGTACTTC. Its protein product is CSARDRLAAYQETQYF.

This clonotype appeared many times. The CDR3 DNA reads as TGTGCCAGCGCCAAGCGGAGCACCTACAATGAGCAGTTCTTC. This sequence encodes CASAKRSTYNEQFF. The V call is TRBV28, the J call TRBJ2-1; tentatively, D is TRBD2 (5 bases). This CDR3 region has 14 residues. V lost 8 bases to trimming and J lost 2 bases, with 13 bases between them. Germline CDR1 MDHEN, CDR2 SYDVKM.

This clonotype was observed at least ten times. The chain uses TRBV7-9 and TRBJ2-1; 9 bases agree with TRBD2. The V gene's germline CDR1 is SEHNR and CDR2 FQNEAQ (reference sequence). V dropped 4 bases and J dropped 0; count of bases not matched to a gene: 13. The length of the CDR3 is 19 residues. Written as DNA, the CDR3 is TGTGCCAGCAGCTCCCCGGGTAGCGGGAGAAGGAGCTCCTACAATGAGCAGTTCTTC. The encoded protein is CASSSPGSGRRSSYNEQFF.

This clonotype showed up many times. The chain recombines TRBV5-1 with TRBJ2-1; D is unclear. V dropped 0 bases and J dropped 13 bases, with 14 bases sitting between them. The CDR3 runs to 13 residues. The germline V gene encodes CDR1 SGHRS and CDR2 YFSETQ. The CDR3 here is CASSLALEASQFF. The CDR3 coding sequence is TGCGCCAGCAGCTTGGCCTTAGAGGCTAGTCAGTTCTTC.

In its sample, this clonotype was seen many times. The chain links TRBV7-8 to TRBJ2-3; TRBD2 matches at 16 bases. J lost 8 bases, V lost 4 bases, and 15 bases had no gene match. The CDR3 is 19 residues long. Germline V gene lookup returns CDR1 SGHVS and CDR2 FQNEAQ. CDR3: CASSSRDSGTSGRAGTQYF. The CDR3 DNA is TGTGCCAGCAGCTCCCGGGACAGTGGGACTAGCGGGAGGGCTGGTACGCAGTATTTT.

This clonotype came up many times. The V gene is TRBV12-3 or TRBV12-4, the J gene TRBJ2-1; no clear D gene. The CDR3 is 13 residues long. V was shortened by 0 bases and J by 7 bases, with 7 bases between the two germline ends. CDR3 sequence (DNA): TGTGCCAGCAGTTTAGCGCTTCGGAATGAGCAGTTCTTC. Protein product: CASSLALRNEQFF.

This clonotype was seen at least ten times. The genes are TRBV27 and TRBJ2-5; D gene uncertain. This CDR3 is 13 amino acids long. The germline CDR1 and CDR2 sequences are MNHEY and SMNVEV (reference sequence). Trimming shortened V by 6 bases and J by 5 bases, and 13 bases separated the two germline ends. Here the CDR3 reads CASSSLRFETQYF. The CDR3 DNA is TGTGCCAGCAGCTCCTTGCGGTTTGAGACCCAGTACTTC.

In its sample, this clonotype was seen many times. The rearrangement uses TRBV12-3 or TRBV12-4 and TRBJ1-3, with D possibly matching TRBD1 (5 bases). V was shortened by 4 bases and J by 4 bases, with 8 bases between the two germline ends. The CDR3 has 13 amino acids. DNA for the CDR3: TGTGCCAGCAGTTCCGGGGCAGGAAACACCATATATTTT. As protein: CASSSGAGNTIYF.

On this clonotype itself: A much larger clonotype is one base distant, so this may be a read error. The genes are TRBV6-2 or TRBV6-3 and TRBJ2-2; D is perhaps TRBD1 or TRBD2 (5 bases each). V lost 6 bases to trimming and J lost 1 base, with 12 bases between them. Looked up from germline, CDR1 is MNHEY and CDR2 is SVGEGT. CDR3 size: 15 residues. The CDR3, as DNA: TGTGCCAGCAGACGAGGGGCGAAGAACACCGGGGAGCTGTTTTTT. It specifies CASRRGAKNTGELFF.

This sequence joins TRBV15 and TRBJ1-6; D ambiguous. The length of the CDR3 is 13 residues. Per the germline V gene, CDR1 is LNHNV and CDR2 is YYDKDF (reference sequence). Between the trimmed V and J ends, which lost 0 bases and 10 bases, there was a span of 7 bases. The CDR3 reads CATSRDHGSPLHF. The DNA for the CDR3 is TGTGCCACCAGCAGAGATCATGGCTCACCCCTCCACTTT.

This clonotype showed up many times. V and J are TRBV12-3 or TRBV12-4 and TRBJ2-3; D unresolved. The CDR3 has 13 residues. V was clipped by 5 bases and J by 1 base, with 7 bases between them. DNA of the CDR3: TGTGCCAGCAGTACGCGAGGCACAGATACGCAGTATTTT. Encoded protein: CASSTRGTDTQYF.

This clonotype was seen ten or more times. The V call is TRBV2, the J call TRBJ2-7, with D perhaps matching TRBD2 (5 bases). The CDR3 extends over 15 amino acids. The V end was cut by 3 bases, the J end by 1 base, with 13 bases between. Germline assignment: CDR1 SNHLY and CDR2 FYNNEI. CDR3 nucleotide sequence: TGTGCCAGCAGTGACGACGGAGGCGGATCCTACGAGCAGTACTTC. This codes for CASSDDGGGSYEQYF.

The rearrangement links TRBV5-6 to TRBJ1-3; TRBD1 agrees at 7 bases. This CDR3 region has 17 residues. Looked up from germline, CDR1 is SGHDT and CDR2 is YYEEEE. After removal of 1 base from V and 2 bases from J, the junction contained 9 bases not matched to a gene. CDR3 DNA sequence: TGTGCCAGCAGCTTGCTTTATCCGACAGGGCCTGGAAACACCATATATTTT. Translating it yields CASSLLYPTGPGNTIYF.

This clonotype was found many times. The V gene is TRBV20-1, the J gene TRBJ2-3; D may be TRBD2 (5 bases). The V end lost 4 bases, the J end lost 6 bases, and 20 bases lay between the germline ends. The CDR3 extends over 15 amino acids. Germline assignment: CDR1 DFQATT and CDR2 SNEGSKA (reference sequence). The CDR3 region has the DNA TGCAGTGCTACCCACCGGGCCACTAGTGCGGATACGCAGTATTTT. Its translation: CSATHRATSADTQYF.

In this sample, this clonotype turned up many times. The rearrangement joins TRBV7-9 to TRBJ2-7; D possibly corresponds to TRBD2 (5 bases). Germline V gene data show CDR1 as SEHNR and CDR2 as FQNEAQ (reference sequence). The CDR3 runs to 15 residues. V was cut by 1 base and J by 2 bases, with 12 bases left in between. As DNA, the CDR3 is TGTGCCAGCAGCTTAGGACGGGGAGCCACCTACGAGCAGTACTTC. This codes for CASSLGRGATYEQYF.

The V and J genes are TRBV20-1 and TRBJ2-5; 8 bases are a match to TRBD1. The CDR3 extends over 14 amino acids. After removal of 4 bases from V and 5 bases from J, the junction contained 9 bases not matched to a gene. Germline V lookup: CDR1 DFQATT, CDR2 SNEGSKA (reference sequence). Here the CDR3 DNA reads TGCAGTGCTAATCCGGGACAGGTTAGCGAGACCCAGTACTTC. This encodes CSANPGQVSETQYF.

There are a few counts of this clonotype. This sequence joins TRBV10-3 and TRBJ2-7, with 9 bases fitting TRBD2. The CDR3 totals 18 residues. Looked up from germline, CDR1 is ENHRY and CDR2 is SYGVKD. The ends lost 0 bases at V and 2 bases at J; junction bases unmatched: 11. CDR3 in amino acids: CAISESSGLLAGPYEQYF. In DNA form, the CDR3 reads TGTGCCATCAGTGAGTCTTCGGGGTTGCTAGCGGGACCCTACGAGCAGTACTTC.

Many counts were recorded for this clonotype. The chain carries TRBV28 and TRBJ2-3; no firm D call. Looked up from germline, CDR1 is MDHEN and CDR2 is SYDVKM. CDR3 length equals 14 residues. V lost 10 bases and J 0 bases, leaving 14 bases between the germline ends. The CDR3 is CATSADTSTDTQYF. The CDR3 nucleotides read TGTGCCACGTCCGCAGACACTAGCACAGATACGCAGTATTTT.

This clonotype was found many times. The V and J genes are TRBV7-6 and TRBJ2-7; D unclear. This CDR3 is built from 12 residues. Trimming stripped 5 bases from V and 6 bases from J, with 11 bases between. Germline values: CDR1 SGHVS, CDR2 FNYEAQ. CDR3 sequence reads: CASSNAPGEQYF. The CDR3, as DNA: TGTGCCAGCAGCAACGCCCCAGGCGAGCAGTACTTC.

This clonotype was counted at least ten times. V is TRBV11-2 and J is TRBJ2-7; possibly TRBD2 for D (5 bases). V was cut by 5 bases and J by 1 base, with 15 bases left in between. This CDR3 spans 15 amino acids. Germline V CDR1 and CDR2: SGHAT, FQNNGV. The CDR3 protein is CASSPIWTGSYEQYF. CDR3 nucleotides: TGTGCCAGCAGCCCCATCTGGACTGGTTCCTACGAGCAGTACTTC.

This clonotype was counted ten times or more. The J gene is TRBJ1-5, the V gene TRBV3-1; D unclear. The CDR3 runs to 16 residues. V was trimmed by 1 base and J by 4 bases, leaving 14 bases between them. The germline gives CDR1 LGHDT, CDR2 YNNKEL (reference sequence). CDR3 nucleotides: TGTGCCAGCAGCCAAGGGGTGGGCAGTTTAAATCAGCCCCAGCATTTT. It translates to CASSQGVGSLNQPQHF.

J is TRBJ2-7 and V is TRBV7-9; D ambiguous. The CDR3 has 16 residues. Between the trimmed V and J ends, which lost 0 bases and 1 base, there was a span of 13 bases. CDR1 and CDR2 (germline): SEHNR, FQNEAQ (reference sequence). CDR3 loop: CASSLAVWAGSYEQYF. CDR3 in DNA: TGTGCCAGCAGCTTAGCAGTCTGGGCCGGTTCCTACGAGCAGTACTTC.

This clonotype showed up many times. CDR3 nucleotides: TGTGCCAGCAGTCCCCGGGACCACGAGAGAACTTTCTTT. This translates into CASSPRDHERTFF. This chain uses TRBV27 with TRBJ1-1; the D gene is possibly TRBD1 (5 bases). Looked up from germline, CDR1 is MNHEY and CDR2 is SMNVEV (reference sequence). V gave up 5 bases and J gave up 12 bases, with 19 bases separating them. The CDR3 has 13 residues.